The source of this TCR beta chain is a study of T cell repertoires in cytomegalovirus infection. Study-level information: Selected CMV epitopes included recently identified HLA-C-restricted ones as well as well-studied HLA-B-restricted ones. Carrying CMV and the relevant HLA type showed in public TCR beta signatures.

TCRdb independently ran MiXCR on the reads; one entry per CDR3 protein. The top ten hold about half of the sample, which has fewer than 650,000 distinct CDR3 sequences, roughly 43% seen once. About this clonotype: Its target is unknown.

Looked up from germline, CDR1 is DFQATT and CDR2 is SNEGSKA (reference sequence). This CDR3 is 17 amino acids long. V was clipped by 6 bases and J by 0 bases; unmatched bases: 14. Regarding the study as a whole: Adding up the frequency of public TCR beta families identified people who carried CMV plus the relevant HLA. Ex vivo responses were dominated by HLA-C-restricted CMV-specific TCR beta clonotypes.

This chain uses TRBV20-1 with TRBJ1-1; 9 nucleotides align to TRBD1. This receptor was obtained from a human donor in good health (CMV status not recorded). Some clones in this sample may be carry-over from other donors' samples. The sample was cultured PBMCs, taken from culture after CMV antigen stimulation. The CDR3 region has the DNA TGCAGTGCGGTGGAGATAGGGACAGGGAAGGTGAACACTGAAGCTTTCTTT. This translates into CSAVEIGTGKVNTEAFF.